This T cell receptor (beta chain) was sequenced for a study of blood T cell repertoires in COVID-19 (dated by TCRdb to 2018 to 2020). Some background on the complete study: Collaborator samples came from the United States, Italy and Spain and covered acute and convalescent phases of COVID-19. The prospective study material was composed of cDNA or gDNA derived from T cells, B-cell-depleted T cells, or PBMCs. Deeply sampled blood TCRbeta repertoires from subjects exposed to, actively infected with, or recovered from COVID-19 were included in the dataset. The repertoires were made available in a free public database intended to serve as a resource for research on the immune response to SARS-CoV-2. Samples were obtained from the ongoing ImmuneRACE study (first 160 participants) and from about 1,300 subjects provided by 6 global collaborators. Nearly every sample came with metadata listing a de-identified subject ID, COVID-19 status, age in years and sex. Where available, HLA class I and class II types were taken from metadata supplied by the sample provider and were not determined by assay-based typing.

What the study reported, not specific to this receptor: Clinical and demographic metadata were provided uncurated, with the amount varying by source and participant.

Collaborating institutions collected whole blood in K2EDTA tubes following their own protocols. Collaborator samples were shipped for TCRbeta analysis as frozen whole blood, isolated PBMCs, or DNA extracted from either sample type. TCRbeta CDR3 regions were amplified from genomic DNA using the immunoSEQ Assay, a bias-controlled multiplex PCR. Per the source publication's procedure: Within the assay, amplification of reference gene primers was used to estimate how many nucleated cells each sample contained. To quantify the absolute abundance of each unique TCRbeta CDR3 rearrangement, sequence reads were collapsed and filtered. For each sample, productive Simpson clonality was calculated by taking the square root of Simpson's diversity index across productive rearrangements. What TCRdb holds here is the immuneACCESS table cut down to in-frame rearrangements. Part of the clones is not present; checked against another copy, under half of the missing clones reflect an unresolved V gene, and the others are unexplained. D and trimming come from the DNA, and the V and J calls and clone size come from that table. Here the sample has about 87,000 clones; around 86% occur a single time. The ten largest make up around 5% of the sample.

According to the germline V gene, CDR1 reads SGDLS and CDR2 reads YYNGEE. V is reduced by 2 bases and J by 1 base, leaving a spacing of 5 bases between them. Counted from cysteine to phenylalanine, this CDR3 has 13 amino acids. This entry keeps only the CDR3 DNA: 39 bases, framed from base 1. On this clone: Its cognate antigen has yet to be identified. No base qualities exist here, and no much larger clone lies one base off it.

The chain uses TRBV9 and TRBJ2-3; the D gene is unclear. This receptor was taken from a man aged 40-50 years with acute or convalescent COVID-19. Sequenced sample: peripheral blood. The nucleotide sequence reads as follows: TGTGCCAGCAGCGTGGCGGGCACAGATACGCAGTATTTT. Its coded protein is CASSVAGTDTQYF.